The 17 T cell receptor beta chains in this list originate from one sample, sequenced in a study of shared clonotypes between healthy human individuals. Assay: immunoSEQ multiplex PCR; the TCRdb copy retains only in-frame clones and omits some. The repertoire holds over 2,000,000 clones, with around 93% as singletons. Only CD45RO-negative cells positively selected for CCR7 counted as naive CD8 cells, so terminally differentiated effector memory CD45RA+ cells were excluded. The sequenced material came from naive CD8+ T cells from PBMCs. The receptors originated from a man aged 18 to 35 in good health. Some clones in this sample may be carry-over from other donors' samples.

V and J are TRBV14 and TRBJ2-2; D ambiguous. Looked up from germline, CDR1 is SGHDN and CDR2 is FVKESK. The CDR3 length is 13 residues. V was pared by 1 base and J by 6 bases, with 6 bases between. CDR3 coding DNA: TGTGCCAGCAGCCAAGTAAACCCCGGGGAGCTGTTTTTT. The encoded protein is CASSQVNPGELFF.

This chain uses TRBV11-2 with TRBJ2-6; no clear D gene. The ends were cut back, 7 bases at V and 3 bases at J, with 16 bases in the middle. The CDR3 contains 16 residues. Germline V lookup: CDR1 SGHAT, CDR2 FQNNGV. The CDR3 region is CASTLRSPLGANVLTF. The CDR3 DNA reads TGTGCCAGCACTCTCAGGAGTCCCCTTGGGGCCAACGTCCTGACTTTC.

The genes are TRBV27 and TRBJ2-1, with TRBD2 as a possible D gene (6 bases). Looked up from germline, CDR1 is MNHEY and CDR2 is SMNVEV (reference sequence). Trimming stripped 6 bases from V and 7 bases from J, with 19 bases between. This CDR3 contains 15 residues. Written as DNA, the CDR3 is TGTGCCAGCAGCGGAGGGCTACCTTGGGGAAATGAGCAGTTCTTC. Translated: CASSGGLPWGNEQFF.

This chain connects TRBV27 to TRBJ1-5, with D unresolved. CDR3 length: 11 amino acids. V gave up 4 bases and J gave up 6 bases, with 4 bases separating them. Looked up from germline, CDR1 is MNHEY and CDR2 is SMNVEV (reference sequence). The CDR3 sequence: CASSSGQPQHF. The CDR3 nucleotides read TGTGCCAGCAGTTCAGGTCAGCCCCAGCATTTT.

The V and J genes are TRBV5-6 and TRBJ1-2, with TRBD1 as a possible D gene (5 bases). The germline CDR1 and CDR2 sequences are SGHDT and YYEEEE. Trimming stripped 4 bases from V and 5 bases from J, with 18 bases between. This CDR3 is 15 amino acids long. In DNA, the CDR3 is TGTGCCAGCAGCCCAACCCGGGACGGAAAATATGGCTACACCTTC. Its protein product is CASSPTRDGKYGYTF.

The chain joins TRBV10-1 to TRBJ2-7; D gene uncertain. The V end was cut by 6 bases, the J end by 2 bases, with 17 bases between. Germline values: CDR1 WNHNN, CDR2 SYGVQD (reference sequence). The CDR3 runs 15 residues. The CDR3 nucleotides are TGCGCCAGCAGGGCCCAGGAATTTATCCCCTACGAGCAGTACTTC. Translating it yields CASRAQEFIPYEQYF.

The chain recombines TRBV13 with TRBJ1-1, with 10 bases that match TRBD1. CDR3 length: 18 residues. With 5 bases clipped from V and 0 bases from J, the junction kept 12 bases outside the gene matches. Per the germline V gene, CDR1 is PRHDT and CDR2 is FYEKMQ (reference sequence). Here the CDR3 reads CASSAAPGQGFMNTEAFF. The CDR3 coding sequence is TGTGCCAGCAGCGCCGCGCCGGGACAGGGGTTTATGAACACTGAAGCTTTCTTT. Using reference TRBV13 and TRBJ1-1 for the parts outside the CDR3, the full variable domain is AAGVIQSPRHLIKEKRETATLKCYPIPRHDTVYWYQQGPGQDPQFLISFYEKMQSDKGSIPDRFSAQQFSDYHSELNMSSLELGDSALYFCASSAAPGQGFMNTEAFFGQGTRLTVV.

The sample holds a few counts of this clone. The J gene is TRBJ2-2, the V gene TRBV16; no firm D call. The V gene's germline CDR1 is KGHSY and CDR2 FQNENV. The CDR3 is 16 amino acids. V was clipped by 3 bases and J by 5 bases, with 16 bases between them. The CDR3 nucleotides read TGTGCCAGCAGCCAGAAGACGCAAATCCCTACCGGGGAGCTGTTTTTT. Its translation: CASSQKTQIPTGELFF.

The genes are TRBV30 and TRBJ2-1, with a weak D call TRBD2 (5 bases). CDR1 is GTSNPN, CDR2 SVGIG, per germline (reference sequence). CDR3 length: 16 amino acids. V was pared by 0 bases and J by 6 bases, with 18 bases between. The CDR3 coding sequence is TGTGCCTGGAGTGTACGGTTTAAGAAACGGGGCAATGAGCAGTTCTTC. It specifies CAWSVRFKKRGNEQFF.

The rearrangement links TRBV6-1 to TRBJ1-3; D is uncertain. Germline CDR1 and CDR2: MNHNS and SASEGT. The V and J ends lost 4 bases and 0 bases respectively, with 10 bases between them. The CDR3 extends over 15 amino acids. The CDR3 spells CASSGGPSSGNTIYF. In DNA form, the CDR3 reads TGTGCCAGCAGTGGAGGACCGAGCTCTGGAAACACCATATATTTT.

This chain joins TRBV16 and TRBJ2-7, with 10 nucleotides matching TRBD1. Germline values: CDR1 KGHSY, CDR2 FQNENV. V lost 3 bases, J lost 3 bases, and 5 bases stayed unmatched. The length of the CDR3 is 15 residues. The CDR3 protein is CASSHWDRGFYEQYF. The DNA for the CDR3 is TGTGCCAGCAGCCACTGGGACAGGGGATTCTACGAGCAGTACTTC.

The CDR3 DNA reads TGTGCCAGCAGCACACTTCCTTCCCCGGGACAGGGGACCTACGAGCAGTACTTC. This sequence encodes CASSTLPSPGQGTYEQYF. The chain links TRBV7-8 to TRBJ2-7; 10 nucleotides match TRBD1. CDR3 length: 18 amino acids. The V and J ends lost 5 bases and 2 bases, in that order; junction bases with no gene match: 15. Germline V lookup: CDR1 SGHVS, CDR2 FQNEAQ.

The chain couples TRBV11-2 to TRBJ2-3; D unclear. The CDR3 consists of 17 residues. Trimming left V 5 bases short and J 1 base short, with 19 bases between. Germline assignment: CDR1 SGHAT and CDR2 FQNNGV. The CDR3 region has the DNA TGTGCCAGCAGCGTTGACCGTTTTGTAGGCCGCACAGATACGCAGTATTTT. The encoded protein is CASSVDRFVGRTDTQYF.

The chain couples TRBV28 to TRBJ2-2; D perhaps matches TRBD2 (5 bases). Germline-derived CDR1 and CDR2 are MDHEN and SYDVKM. Trimming stripped 1 base from V and 5 bases from J, with 14 bases between. The length of the CDR3 is 16 residues. DNA of the CDR3: TGTGCCAGCAGTTTATACCCCCGGGGTTTGACCGGGGAGCTGTTTTTT. Its translation is CASSLYPRGLTGELFF.

The genes are TRBV30 and TRBJ2-1; 11 bases map to TRBD2. The CDR3 runs 17 residues. Losses at the gene ends were 3 bases for V and 2 bases for J; bases not matched to a gene: 9. Germline CDR1 GTSNPN, CDR2 SVGIG (reference sequence). CDR3 region: CAWRGSLAGVAYNEQFF. The CDR3, as DNA: TGTGCCTGGAGAGGTTCACTAGCGGGAGTTGCCTACAATGAGCAGTTCTTC.

The gene calls are TRBV9 and TRBJ2-3; 7 bases agree with TRBD2. Germline V gene sequence: CDR1 SGDLS, CDR2 YYNGEE. V dropped 5 bases and J dropped 6; count of bases not matched to a gene: 12. CDR3 length: 15 amino acids. CDR3 protein: CASSRSGGVADTQYF. The CDR3, as DNA: TGTGCCAGCAGTCGTAGTGGGGGGGTTGCGGATACGCAGTATTTT.

The chain employs TRBV9 and TRBJ2-1; D tentatively reads TRBD1 or TRBD2 (6 bases each). The CDR3 length is 15 residues. Deletions cut 0 bases from V and 6 bases from J, with 13 bases between. Germline CDR1 is SGDLS and CDR2 is YYNGEE. CDR3 in DNA: TGTGCCAGCAGCGTAGTCGGAGGAGGGGGCAATGAGCAGTTCTTC. It specifies CASSVVGGGGNEQFF.